Sequencing of this TCR beta chain was carried out in a study of T-cell memory formation after mild COVID-19. Study as a whole: The study found TCR clusters largely donor specific.

CDR1 and CDR2 from the germline V gene are SGHRS and YFSETQ. The CDR3 totals 15 residues. The ends were cut back, 4 bases at V and 5 bases at J, with 15 bases in the middle. This clonotype was recorded only once. Each CDR3 protein gets one entry after TCRdb re-called the 5' RACE reads with MiXCR. Of hundreds of thousands of distinct CDR3 sequences in the sample, approximately 24% were seen once. V gene TRBV5-1 combines with J gene TRBJ1-4, with D unresolved. This receptor was identified in an adult woman who had mild COVID-19 (a few samples of this study predate the infection). Cell type and time point are not known. The sequenced sample consisted of PBMCs or a T cell subset sorted from them (not recorded which). In DNA, the CDR3 is TGCGCCAGCAGCCCGGACGGACTGCAAAATGAAAAACTGTTTTTT. Translation: CASSPDGLQNEKLFF. The complete variable domain, with remaining parts taken from reference TRBV5-1 and TRBJ1-4, reads KAGVTQTPRYLIKTRGQQVTLSCSPISGHRSVSWYQQTPGQGLQFLFEYFSETQRNKGNFPGRFSGRQFSNSRSEMNVSTLELGDSALYLCASSPDGLQNEKLFFGSGTQLSVL.